What follows is one T cell receptor (beta chain) and its context. This record belongs to a study of blood T cell repertoires in COVID-19. As for the study in general: From the United States, Italy and Spain came samples of acute and convalescent COVID-19.

Assay: immunoSEQ multiplex PCR; the TCRdb copy retains only in-frame clones and omits some. The sample lists around 200,000 clones; roughly 90% were seen once. Trimming removed 4 bases at V and 1 base at J, with 17 bases between. This CDR3 has 16 amino acids. Germline CDR1 reads SGHRS; CDR2 reads YFSETQ. The sequenced sample consisted of peripheral blood. The sequence derives from a man in his sixties or seventies with active or convalescent COVID-19. The gene calls are TRBV5-1 and TRBJ1-1, with D tentatively TRBD1 (5 bases). CDR3 region: CASSPQTGLPNTEAFF. The CDR3 nucleotides read TGCGCCAGCAGCCCCCAAACGGGACTACCGAACACTGAAGCTTTCTTT.